The 24 T cell receptor beta chains below all came from one sample that was sequenced in a study of T-cell reconstitution after alpha-beta-depleted transplantation in children. Using unique molecular identifiers, the investigators prepared the TCRbeta library. One entry per CDR3 protein, called by TCRdb with MiXCR from the PCR reads. The sample consists of about 980,000 distinct CDR3 sequences, around 30% of them appearing once. Source: PBMCs, mostly from graft donor cells, taken 360 days after TCRalphabeta/CD19-depleted stem cell transplant. All receptors come from a boy younger than two who had a stem cell transplant for SCID, so the T cells may come from the graft donor.

This clonotype was counted between two and nine times. The J gene is TRBJ2-3, the V gene TRBV20-1, with D perhaps matching TRBD2 (5 bases). The V end lost 3 bases, the J end lost 6 bases, and 25 bases lay between the germline ends. The germline gives CDR1 DFQATT, CDR2 SNEGSKA (reference sequence). The CDR3 contains 17 residues. CDR3 protein: CSARPPTAASLRDTQYF. CDR3 DNA: TGCAGTGCTAGGCCTCCTACAGCGGCCTCCCTAAGGGATACGCAGTATTTT.

The gene calls are TRBV7-2 and TRBJ2-7; TRBD2 matches at 11 bases. Per the germline V gene, CDR1 is SGHTA and CDR2 is FQGNSA. CDR3 length equals 14 residues. The V gene end was trimmed by 5 bases and the J gene end by 3 bases; junction bases not matched to a gene: 3. This CDR3 reads CASSISGGGYEQYF. In DNA form, the CDR3 reads TGTGCCAGCAGCATTAGCGGGGGGGGCTACGAGCAGTACTTC.

The chain employs TRBV20-1 and TRBJ1-6; D gene uncertain. This CDR3 is built from 15 residues. Deletions cut 0 bases from V and 4 bases from J, with 10 bases between. Germline lookup yields CDR1 DFQATT and CDR2 SNEGSKA (reference sequence). CDR3 in DNA: TGCAGTGCTAGAGATTTTGGGCAGTATAATTCACCCCTCCACTTT. Translation: CSARDFGQYNSPLHF.

The V and J genes are TRBV29-1 and TRBJ2-7, with 11 bases aligning to TRBD1. Germline V gene data show CDR1 as SQVTM and CDR2 as ANQGSEA. There are 13 residues in the CDR3. The ends lost 6 bases at V and 6 bases at J; junction bases unmatched: 7. As DNA, the CDR3 is TGCAGCGTCTACAGGACAGGGGGCTTCGAGCAGTACTTC. Its protein is CSVYRTGGFEQYF.

This rearrangement joins TRBV5-1 to TRBJ2-7, with D unresolved. This CDR3 contains 14 residues. V dropped 1 base and J dropped 2 bases, with 10 bases sitting between them. From germline, CDR1 is SGHRS and CDR2 YFSETQ. The CDR3 loop reads CASSLPDATYEQYF. CDR3 sequence (DNA): TGCGCCAGCAGCTTGCCTGACGCAACCTACGAGCAGTACTTC.

CDR3 loop: CASSRRGTGDSYEQYF. The CDR3 bases are TGTGCCAGCAGCCGACGGGGGACAGGGGATTCCTACGAGCAGTACTTC. The rearrangement joins TRBV9 to TRBJ2-7, with 10 positions matching TRBD1. Germline trimming cut 4 bases from V and 1 base from J; bases unmatched to any gene: 8. Per germline, CDR1 SGDLS and CDR2 YYNGEE. This CDR3 contains 16 residues.

This clonotype was counted a few times. The chain couples TRBV5-1 to TRBJ1-1, with D possibly matching TRBD1 (5 bases). The CDR3 sequence is 12 residues long. CDR1 and CDR2 from the germline V gene are SGHRS and YFSETQ. V was pared by 5 bases and J by 7 bases, with 12 bases between. CDR3 in amino acids: CASRSKRGEAFF. The CDR3 DNA sequence: TGCGCCAGCAGATCTAAGAGGGGTGAAGCTTTCTTT.

A single count supports this clonotype. This chain connects TRBV15 to TRBJ2-1; D gene uncertain. CDR3 length: 15 amino acids. Deletions cut 0 bases from V and 5 bases from J, with 11 bases between. CDR1 and CDR2 (germline): LNHNV, YYDKDF (reference sequence). The CDR3 loop reads CATSRELVSNNEQFF. In DNA form, the CDR3 reads TGTGCCACCAGCAGAGAGTTAGTTTCGAACAATGAGCAGTTCTTC.

J is TRBJ2-1 and V is TRBV29-1, with no clear D. V was trimmed by 4 bases and J by 0 bases, leaving 10 bases between them. Germline CDR1 SQVTM, CDR2 ANQGSEA. The CDR3 is 14 amino acids. The DNA for the CDR3 is TGCAGCGTTGCCCGGCTCAGCTCCTACAATGAGCAGTTCTTC. The encoded protein is CSVARLSSYNEQFF.

The chain recombines TRBV5-1 with TRBJ2-1, with 8 bases that match TRBD2. This CDR3 contains 14 residues. Germline loops: CDR1 SGHRS, CDR2 YFSETQ. Germline trimming cut 2 bases from V and 12 bases from J; bases unmatched to any gene: 10. In nucleotides, the CDR3 is TGCGCCAGCAGCTTTCTAGCGGGTGCCCCGGGGCAGTTCTTC. Its translation: CASSFLAGAPGQFF.

V gene TRBV24-1 combines with J gene TRBJ1-5, with D perhaps TRBD1 (5 bases). The CDR3 covers 16 residues. V was cut by 5 bases and J by 2 bases, with 15 bases left in between. The germline V gene encodes CDR1 KGHDR and CDR2 SFDVKD. CDR3 residues: CATSGTRDGGNQPQHF. Here the CDR3 DNA reads TGTGCCACCAGTGGCACCCGGGACGGAGGCAATCAGCCCCAGCATTTT.

This clonotype was seen only a few times. V usage is TRBV15 and J usage is TRBJ2-7, with 7 bases that match TRBD2. Trimming took 4 bases from V and 6 from J; bases not matched to a gene: 12. This CDR3 has 15 residues. The germline gives CDR1 LNHNV, CDR2 YYDKDF (reference sequence). This CDR3 reads CATSKEGRVAGEQYF. The CDR3 bases are TGTGCCACCAGCAAAGAAGGGAGGGTCGCTGGCGAGCAGTACTTC.

This clonotype showed up just a few times. One end of the junction does not line up with germline, which may come from a read error. The CDR3 is CSASSHEQYF. The CDR3 coding sequence is TGCAGTGCTAGCTCCCACGAGCAGTACTTC. The chain combines TRBV20-1 with TRBJ2-7; no definite D call. The CDR3 is made up of 10 amino acids. The germline V gene has CDR1 DFQATT and CDR2 SNEGSKA (reference sequence).

V gene TRBV7-2 combines with J gene TRBJ2-2, with 12 bases fitting TRBD1. This CDR3 comprises 16 residues. CDR1 SGHTA and CDR2 FQGNSA come from the germline V gene. After removal of 3 bases from V and 7 bases from J, the junction contained 6 bases not matched to a gene. CDR3 nucleotides: TGTGCCAGCAGCTTGTCGGGACAGGGGGCTTTCGGGGAGCTGTTTTTT. This gives the protein CASSLSGQGAFGELFF.

Only a few counts were recorded for this clonotype. The rearrangement links TRBV10-3 to TRBJ2-2; D unresolved. CDR3 size: 11 residues. Between the trimmed V and J ends, which lost 3 bases and 4 bases, there was a span of 0 bases. From germline, CDR1 is ENHRY and CDR2 SYGVKD. CDR3 nucleotides: TGTGCCATCAGTGACACCGGGGAGCTGTTTTTT. Translated: CAISDTGELFF.

This clonotype occurred a few times. The chain carries TRBV20-1 and TRBJ2-3; TRBD2 matches at 7 bases. Trimming took 2 bases from V and 2 from J; bases not matched to a gene: 7. The CDR3 contains 15 residues. From germline, CDR1 is DFQATT and CDR2 SNEGSKA (reference sequence). The CDR3 loop reads CSARSSGTYTDTQYF. The CDR3 DNA reads TGCAGTGCTAGAAGCAGCGGGACCTACACAGATACGCAGTATTTT.

This clonotype was counted a few times. The chain has TRBV5-8 and TRBJ2-1; 8 bases fit TRBD2. Per germline, CDR1 SGHTS and CDR2 YDEGEE. V trimming: 0 bases; J trimming: 0 bases; junction bases outside the gene matches: 2. The CDR3 runs to 16 residues. Written as DNA, the CDR3 is TGTGCCAGCAGCTTGGACCGGGGGGGCTCCTACAATGAGCAGTTCTTC. Its protein is CASSLDRGGSYNEQFF.

This clonotype appeared a few times. V and J are TRBV5-1 and TRBJ1-2, with TRBD1 as a possible D gene (5 bases). Germline V gives CDR1 SGHRS, CDR2 YFSETQ. The CDR3 is made up of 16 amino acids. V lost 0 bases, J lost 2 bases, and 14 bases lay in between. The CDR3 sequence: CASSLGAGTENYGYTF. CDR3 nucleotides: TGCGCCAGCAGCTTGGGAGCCGGGACGGAAAACTATGGCTACACCTTC.

The J gene is TRBJ2-7, the V gene TRBV10-3; 9 bases line up with TRBD1. V was clipped by 6 bases and J by 6 bases; unmatched bases: 3. Germline CDR1 reads ENHRY; CDR2 reads SYGVKD. The CDR3 consists of 12 residues. CDR3 nucleotides: TGTGCCATCAGAATGACAGGGGGCGAGCAGTACTTC. It codes for CAIRMTGGEQYF.

The chain recombines TRBV27 with TRBJ2-1, with D perhaps matching TRBD2 (5 bases). Germline CDR1 reads MNHEY; CDR2 reads SMNVEV (reference sequence). The CDR3 is 14 residues long. V lost 4 bases and J lost 5, with 12 bases in between. The CDR3, as DNA: TGTGCCAGCAGTTCGGACTTCCCCCACAATGAGCAGTTCTTC. This gives the protein CASSSDFPHNEQFF.

DNA of the CDR3: TGTGCCAGCAGCACGCATGTCGGGCAGCCCCAGCATTTT. The encoded protein is CASSTHVGQPQHF. The J gene is TRBJ1-5, the V gene TRBV7-2; no reliable D call. The germline V gene encodes CDR1 SGHTA and CDR2 FQGNSA. This CDR3 comprises 13 residues. Trimming cost V 5 bases and J 7 bases, with 12 bases left between them. Complete variable domain (other parts from reference TRBV7-2 and TRBJ1-5): GAGVSQSPSNKVTEKGKDVELRCDPISGHTALYWYRQSLGQGLEFLIYFQGNSAPDKSGLPSDRFSAERTGGSVSTLTIQRTQQEDSAVYLCASSTHVGQPQHFGDGTRLSIL.

This chain joins TRBV12-3 or TRBV12-4 and TRBJ2-2, with D perhaps matching TRBD1 (6 bases). With 6 bases removed from V and 7 bases from J, the gap between germline ends came to 21 bases. The CDR3 runs to 16 residues. CDR3 sequence: CASSSRGHSLGGELFF. The CDR3 DNA is TGTGCCAGCAGCAGCCGGGGACACTCTCTAGGCGGGGAGCTGTTTTTT.

This sequence joins TRBV5-1 and TRBJ2-1, with D uncertain. The germline V and J ends were trimmed by 3 bases and 7 bases, with 14 bases remaining between them. This CDR3 has 14 residues. Germline-derived CDR1 and CDR2 are SGHRS and YFSETQ. The CDR3 here is CASSSEWGRNEQFF. DNA for the CDR3: TGCGCCAGCAGCTCGGAATGGGGTCGTAATGAGCAGTTCTTC.

The table lists this clonotype with a few counts. V gene TRBV5-6 combines with J gene TRBJ2-1, with TRBD2 identical over 7 bases. Germline loops: CDR1 SGHDT, CDR2 YYEEEE. V dropped 7 bases and J dropped 6; count of bases not matched to a gene: 7. The CDR3 is 13 residues long. The CDR3 DNA is TGTGCCAGCTGCCGGGACTACCCCAATGAGCAGTTCTTC. This encodes CASCRDYPNEQFF.